The 7 T cell receptor beta chains listed next were all sequenced from one sample in a study of blood T cell repertoires in COVID-19. Assay: immunoSEQ multiplex PCR; the TCRdb copy retains only in-frame clones and omits some. The sample has approximately 71,000 clones; 88% are singletons. Sequencing input: peripheral blood. These receptor sequences come from a human donor in a cohort sampled during active COVID-19.

This clone has more than one count but fewer than ten. This sequence joins TRBV7-9 and TRBJ2-1, with D maybe TRBD1 (5 bases). This CDR3 spans 12 amino acids. Germline loops: CDR1 SEHNR, CDR2 FQNEAQ (reference sequence). V lost 6 bases, J lost 12 bases, and 15 bases lay in between. The CDR3 DNA reads TGTGCCAGCAGTCGTACAGGCCCCCGGCAGTTCTTC. This codes for CASSRTGPRQFF.

The rearrangement links TRBV5-1 to TRBJ1-6; 8 positions match TRBD1. This CDR3 is 16 amino acids long. Losses at the gene ends were 0 bases for V and 7 bases for J; bases not matched to a gene: 6. Germline assignment: CDR1 SGHRS and CDR2 YFSETQ. CDR3 sequence: CASSLASGGLNSPLHF. CDR3 bases: TGCGCCAGCAGCTTGGCGTCAGGGGGCCTCAATTCACCCCTCCACTTT.

The chain carries TRBV4-3 and TRBJ2-6; D might be TRBD2 (7 bases). This CDR3 is built from 19 residues. Trimming pared 0 bases from V and 1 base from J, leaving 16 bases between. The germline V gene has CDR1 LGHNA and CDR2 YSLEER. CDR3: CASSQDLRGARSGANVLTF. The CDR3 DNA reads TGCGCCAGCAGCCAAGATCTACGGGGGGCGCGTTCTGGGGCCAACGTCCTGACTTTC.

The chain combines TRBV27 with TRBJ2-1, with 10 nucleotides matching TRBD2. After removal of 5 bases from V and 6 bases from J, the junction contained 7 bases not matched to a gene. This CDR3 region has 15 residues. Looked up from germline, CDR1 is MNHEY and CDR2 is SMNVEV (reference sequence). The CDR3: CASSTPSGSGNEQFF. For the CDR3, the DNA is TGTGCCAGCAGTACCCCTAGCGGGAGTGGCAATGAGCAGTTCTTC.

The chain links TRBV6-1 to TRBJ1-2, with 7 bases identical to TRBD1. The V gene's germline CDR1 is MNHNS and CDR2 SASEGT. The CDR3 totals 16 residues. With 0 bases clipped from V and 3 bases from J, the junction kept 7 bases outside the gene matches. The CDR3 loop reads CASSEALGTADYGYTF. CDR3 sequence (DNA): TGTGCCAGCAGTGAAGCTCTCGGGACAGCAGACTATGGCTACACCTTC.

The chain links TRBV28 to TRBJ1-5; D perhaps matches TRBD1 (5 bases). Germline CDR1 is MDHEN and CDR2 is SYDVKM. The CDR3 runs to 16 residues. V shed 1 base and J shed 3 bases, with 13 bases lying between them. DNA for the CDR3: TGTGCCAGCAGTTTATACGGCAGGGTTAACAATCAGCCCCAGCATTTT. It specifies CASSLYGRVNNQPQHF. The whole variable domain, filled in from reference TRBV28 and TRBJ1-5, reads DVKVTQSSRYLVKRTGEKVFLECVQDMDHENMFWYRQDPGLGLRLIYFSYDVKMKEKGDIPEGYSVSREKKERFSLILESASTNQTSMYLCASSLYGRVNNQPQHFGDGTRLSIL.

The chain joins TRBV4-2 to TRBJ2-2; 12 bases agree with TRBD2. After removal of 0 bases from V and 4 bases from J, the junction contained 6 bases not matched to a gene. This CDR3 is 18 amino acids long. Germline-derived CDR1 and CDR2 are LGHNA and YNFKEQ. CDR3 sequence reads: CASSQDPSGGAGTGELFF. The CDR3 coding sequence is TGTGCCAGCAGCCAAGATCCTAGCGGGGGGGCGGGCACCGGGGAGCTGTTTTTT.